Listed below are T cell receptor beta chains from one sample, sequenced in a study of blood T cell repertoires in COVID-19. The method was immunoSEQ multiplex PCR; TCRdb's version includes in-frame clones alone and lacks a portion of them. The sample records under 95,000 clones, about 73% being singletons. Sequencing used peripheral blood. The receptors shown here come from a man in his forties or fifties with active or convalescent COVID-19. The CDR3 runs from the conserved cysteine through the conserved F or W. D genes are given only for firm matches. Clone size is stated in some rows and not others, as once, few, many or a class when expanded.

TRBD2	TRBJ2-5	TRBV9	.	TGTGCCAGCAGCGCCAGCGGGGGGGAGACCCAGTACTTC	CASSASGGETQYF
.	TRBJ2-7	TRBV14	.	TGTGCCAGCAGCCAGGGCCTGGTGGCCTACGACACCTACGAGCAGTACTTC	CASSQGLVAYDTYEQYF
.	TRBJ1-5	TRBV12-3/TRBV12-4	.	TGTGCCAGCAGTTTGGGACTTAATCAGCCCCAGCATTTT	CASSLGLNQPQHF
TRBD1	TRBJ1-2	TRBV6-5	.	TGTGCCAGCAGTCGGACAGGTGTCTATGGCTACACCTTC	CASSRTGVYGYTF
.	TRBJ1-2	TRBV5-4	.	TGTGCCAGCAGTCGTCAAGATACAGGGTTTCGCTACACCTTC	CASSRQDTGFRYTF
TRBD1	TRBJ1-2	TRBV25-1	.	TGTGCCAGCAGTGAATATGGACCGGGACAGGGGATCTACACCTTC	CASSEYGPGQGIYTF
.	TRBJ2-3	TRBV5-8	.	TGTGCCAGCAGCTTGGACCGGGGCACAGATACGCAGTATTTT	CASSLDRGTDTQYF
.	TRBJ2-5	TRBV5-1	.	TGCGCCAGCAGTCCCGACAGGCAAGAGACCCAGTACTTC	CASSPDRQETQYF
TRBD1	TRBJ2-6	TRBV7-2	.	TGTGCCAGCAGCCCGAGAGGGGGCGCCGCTGGGGCCAACGTCCTGACTTTC	CASSPRGGAAGANVLTF
TRBD1	TRBJ1-5	TRBV5-5	many	TGTGCCAGCAGCTCGGGGACAGCATATCAGCCCCAGCATTTT	CASSSGTAYQPQHF
.	TRBJ1-4	TRBV18	.	TGTGCCAGCTCACCACAGGCAATTACAGGGATTAATGAAAAACTGTTTTTT	CASSPQAITGINEKLFF
TRBD1	TRBJ1-2	TRBV19	.	TGTGCCAGTAGTTTGCGAGGGGGCTACGACTATGGCTACACCTTC	CASSLRGGYDYGYTF
.	TRBJ1-2	TRBV6-2/TRBV6-3	.	TGTGCCAGCAGTTACGCGGAGGGGAACTATGGCTACACCTTC	CASSYAEGNYGYTF
TRBD1	TRBJ1-4	TRBV11-1	once	TGTGCCAGCAGCCGCTCGGGACAGGGGGAGGAAAAACTGTTTTTT	CASSRSGQGEEKLFF